This T cell receptor beta chain appears in the sequencing data of a study of CXCR3-negative and CXCR3-positive naive CD8 T cells. Looking at the study overall: Sequencing yielded 120 million to 150 million TRB reads, roughly 1.5 +/- 0.3 million per library. Study-level results: Comparison of naive subsets found surface CD5 to be comparable, and TCR strength was inferred on the basis of TRB CDR3 properties. For CXCR3-positive naive cells, TRB CDR3s were more hydrophobic than those of CXCR3-negative naive cells.

250,000 to 300,000 cells per CD8+ T cell subset were flow-sorted in triplicate. With UMI labels, 5' RACE was used to prepare the TRB cDNA libraries. With the 5' RACE reads reprocessed, TCRdb shows one record per CDR3 protein and no DNA. The sample table sets out 120,000 to 150,000 distinct CDR3 sequences. With respect to this clonotype: Its antigen remains unidentified.

This TCR came from a human donor in good health. Some clones in this sample may be carry-over from other donors' samples. Material: naive CXCR3+ CD8+ T cells from blood. Regarding subset: CD45RO-CCR7+CD27+CD95- naive CD8+ T cells expressing CXCR3 (TNR3+).

CDR3 region: CASSFVVIGTQYF. This rearrangement joins TRBV12-3 or TRBV12-4 to TRBJ2-5. The CDR3 runs 13 residues.